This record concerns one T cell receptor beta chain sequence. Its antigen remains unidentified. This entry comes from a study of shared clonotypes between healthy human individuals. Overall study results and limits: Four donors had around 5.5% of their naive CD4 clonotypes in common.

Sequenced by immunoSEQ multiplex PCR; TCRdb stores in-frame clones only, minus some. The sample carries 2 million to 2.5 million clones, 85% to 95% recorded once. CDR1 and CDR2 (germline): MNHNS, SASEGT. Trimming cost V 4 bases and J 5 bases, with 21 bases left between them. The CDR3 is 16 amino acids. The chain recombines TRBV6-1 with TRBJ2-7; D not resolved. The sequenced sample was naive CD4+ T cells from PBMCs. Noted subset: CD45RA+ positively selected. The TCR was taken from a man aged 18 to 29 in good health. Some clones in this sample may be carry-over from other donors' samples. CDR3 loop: CASSGPPTSTRHEQYF. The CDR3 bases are TGTGCCAGCAGTGGACCCCCCACCTCAACAAGGCACGAGCAGTACTTC.